The rows below give T cell receptor beta chains drawn from one sample of a study of HIV-infected patients and healthy controls. Each CDR3 protein is one row after TCRdb ran MiXCR on the 5' RACE reads. The sample contains more than 9,500 distinct CDR3 sequences, about 9% of which appear only once. The material was blood, obtained before antiretroviral therapy. These receptors originate from an adult with HIV infection. The donor label of this sample is uncertain. CDR3s include the opening cysteine and the closing phenylalanine or tryptophan.

v_gene: TRBV11-3; CDR3aa: CASSFDPGPAQETQYF
v_gene: TRBV9; CDR3aa: CASSVDVSGQLYNEQFF
v_gene: TRBV5-1; CDR3aa: CASSFGPSTDTQYF
v_gene: TRBV29-1; CDR3aa: CSVRQGNYEQYF
v_gene: TRBV19; CDR3aa: CASSIAGETYEQYF
v_gene: TRBV6-1; CDR3aa: CASRKAGDTGELFF
v_gene: TRBV20-1; CDR3aa: CSARVAGRNEQFF
v_gene: TRBV7-8; CDR3aa: CASSFDIAGGLTDTQYF
v_gene: TRBV7-9; CDR3aa: CASLPLQGGSPLHF
v_gene: TRBV5-1; CDR3aa: CASSLEGVENQPQHF
v_gene: TRBV3-1; CDR3aa: CASRRDGNYEQYF
v_gene: TRBV5-1; CDR3aa: CASSFTGTLNNEQFF
v_gene: TRBV28; CDR3aa: CASSSRGKSYGYTF
v_gene: TRBV10-3; CDR3aa: CAISEAAGGPGTEAFF
v_gene: TRBV7-9; CDR3aa: CASSSTTQGKETQYF
v_gene: TRBV6-2/TRBV6-3; CDR3aa: CASSYNNIGQMNTEAFF
v_gene: TRBV6-1; CDR3aa: CASRPRGRDQPQHF
v_gene: TRBV7-6; CDR3aa: CASRRVTNEKLFF
v_gene: TRBV5-1; CDR3aa: CASSLGPTETDTQYF
v_gene: TRBV10-1; CDR3aa: CASSDELGPYNEQFF
v_gene: TRBV25-1; CDR3aa: CASSEGREIALYGYTF
v_gene: TRBV7-6; CDR3aa: CASSLVQSDTQYF
v_gene: TRBV6-1; CDR3aa: CASSEGGPGFF
v_gene: TRBV4-3; CDR3aa: CASSQRSPLHF
v_gene: TRBV6-2/TRBV6-3; CDR3aa: CASSLEAIPYNEQFF
v_gene: TRBV10-1; CDR3aa: CASSDELGDQETQYF
v_gene: TRBV7-2; CDR3aa: CASSLDLVGRYGYTF